Presented here are 10 T cell receptor beta chains from one specimen sequenced in a study of blood T cells in healthy people across ages. For the second PCR, which ran for about 6 to 11 cycles, a sample-barcoded 5' primer and a J-beta primer mix were used. TCRdb fed the 5' RACE reads into MiXCR, producing one record per CDR3 protein. The table lists approximately 2,000,000 distinct CDR3 sequences, 30% to 40% of them singletons. Sequencing was carried out using blood. These receptors came from a human donor in good health.

Points on this clonotype: This may be a read error: a much more frequent sequence differs by one nucleotide. The chain has TRBV6-6 and TRBJ2-1; D is unclear. This CDR3 contains 12 residues. Germline CDR1 and CDR2: MNHNY and SVGAGI (reference sequence). V was pared by 5 bases and J by 12 bases, with 14 bases between. The CDR3 DNA is TGTGCCAGCAGTGACAACACAGAGGCGCAGTTCTTC. Its translation is CASSDNTEAQFF.

The chain is built from TRBV28 and TRBJ2-7; 7 bases match TRBD1. This CDR3 is 15 amino acids long. With V trimmed by 5 bases and J by 7 bases, 14 bases remained unmatched. Germline V lookup: CDR1 MDHEN, CDR2 SYDVKM. CDR3 region: CASSPLGTEGREQYF. In nucleotides, the CDR3 is TGTGCCAGCAGTCCACTGGGGACAGAGGGTCGGGAGCAGTACTTC.

The J gene is TRBJ2-7, the V gene TRBV7-2, with D tentatively TRBD1 or TRBD2 (5 bases each). Trimming pared 4 bases from V and 7 bases from J, leaving 20 bases between. Germline-derived CDR1 and CDR2 are SGHTA and FQGNSA. CDR3 size: 15 residues. CDR3 in amino acids: CASSYPDWAGGEQYF. In DNA, the CDR3 is TGTGCCAGCAGCTACCCTGACTGGGCTGGGGGAGAGCAGTACTTC.

This clonotype was seen a few times. The rearrangement uses TRBV5-1 and TRBJ2-5; D perhaps matches TRBD1 (6 bases). The CDR3 is 15 amino acids. Germline CDR1 SGHRS, CDR2 YFSETQ. Trimming took off 0 bases at V and 3 bases at J, with 12 bases between the two ends. The CDR3 nucleotides are TGCGCCAGCAGCTTGGGGACAGTGCTAGAAGAGACCCAGTACTTC. It encodes CASSLGTVLEETQYF.

This clonotype showed up just a few times. The CDR3, as DNA: TGCAGCGTTACCACAACCACATACAATGAGCAGTTCTTC. The encoded protein is CSVTTTTYNEQFF. The chain employs TRBV29-1 and TRBJ2-1; no definite D call. The CDR3 has 13 amino acids. CDR1 is SQVTM, CDR2 ANQGSEA, per germline. V was pared by 5 bases and J by 4 bases, with 12 bases between.

The rearrangement links TRBV29-1 to TRBJ2-1; D perhaps matches TRBD2 (5 bases). In germline, CDR1 is SQVTM, CDR2 ANQGSEA. The length of the CDR3 is 11 residues. Trimming pared 6 bases from V and 8 bases from J, leaving 11 bases between. For the CDR3, the DNA is TGCAGCGTCGGACTTGGCCATGAGCAGTTCTTC. It is translated as CSVGLGHEQFF.

The chain is built from TRBV28 and TRBJ2-5, with D hard to call. CDR1 is MDHEN and CDR2 is SYDVKM in the germline V gene. The CDR3 extends over 14 amino acids. Trimming removed 5 bases from V and 2 bases from J, with 12 bases in between. CDR3: CASSHRTIQETQYF. CDR3 bases: TGTGCCAGCAGTCATAGGACGATTCAAGAGACCCAGTACTTC.

The chain joins TRBV24-1 to TRBJ2-4; no definite D call. Per the germline V gene, CDR1 is KGHDR and CDR2 is SFDVKD. This CDR3 is 13 amino acids long. V was trimmed by 9 bases and J by 2 bases, leaving 10 bases between them. The CDR3 loop is CATDGVTKNIQYF. The CDR3, as DNA: TGTGCCACCGATGGGGTAACCAAAAACATTCAGTACTTC.

This clonotype has a single count. This chain connects TRBV7-9 to TRBJ1-2, with 10 bases matching TRBD1. Germline V gene sequence: CDR1 SEHNR, CDR2 FQNEAQ (reference sequence). V lost 7 bases to trimming and J lost 6 bases; unmatched junction nucleotides: 11. The CDR3 totals 15 residues. The CDR3 coding sequence is TGTGCCAGCACCGTAACTGACAGGGGGCTGGATGGCTACACCTTC. This encodes CASTVTDRGLDGYTF.

The J gene is TRBJ2-5, the V gene TRBV2, with no clear D. This CDR3 spans 14 amino acids. Germline V lookup: CDR1 SNHLY, CDR2 FYNNEI. Between the trimmed V and J ends, which lost 2 bases and 5 bases, there was a span of 12 bases. The CDR3: CASSELDPVETQYF. The CDR3 DNA follows: TGTGCCAGCAGTGAATTGGATCCTGTGGAGACCCAGTACTTC.